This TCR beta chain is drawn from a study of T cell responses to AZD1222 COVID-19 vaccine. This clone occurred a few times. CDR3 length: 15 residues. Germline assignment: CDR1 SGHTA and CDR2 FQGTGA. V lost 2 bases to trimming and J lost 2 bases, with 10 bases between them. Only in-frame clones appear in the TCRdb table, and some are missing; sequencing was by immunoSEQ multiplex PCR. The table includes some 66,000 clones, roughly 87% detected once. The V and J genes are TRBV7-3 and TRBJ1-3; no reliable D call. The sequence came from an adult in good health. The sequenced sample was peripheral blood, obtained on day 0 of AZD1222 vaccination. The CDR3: CASSLERGTGNTIYF. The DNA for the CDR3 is TGTGCCAGCAGCTTAGAACGAGGAACTGGAAACACCATATATTTT.